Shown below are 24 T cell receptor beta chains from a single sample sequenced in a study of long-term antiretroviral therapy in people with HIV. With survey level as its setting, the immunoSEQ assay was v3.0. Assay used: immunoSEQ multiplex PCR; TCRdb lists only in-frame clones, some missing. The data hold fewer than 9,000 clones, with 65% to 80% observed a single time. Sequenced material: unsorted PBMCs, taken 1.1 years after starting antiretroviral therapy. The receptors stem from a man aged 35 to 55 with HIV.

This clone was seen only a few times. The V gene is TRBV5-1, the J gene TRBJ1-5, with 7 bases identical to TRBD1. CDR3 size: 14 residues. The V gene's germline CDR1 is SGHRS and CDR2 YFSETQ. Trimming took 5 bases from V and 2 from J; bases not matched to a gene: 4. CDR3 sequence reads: CASSLTGGNQPQHF. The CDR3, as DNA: TGCGCCAGCAGTCTTACAGGGGGCAATCAGCCCCAGCATTTT. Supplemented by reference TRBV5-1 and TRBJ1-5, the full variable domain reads KAGVTQTPRYLIKTRGQQVTLSCSPISGHRSVSWYQQTPGQGLQFLFEYFSETQRNKGNFPGRFSGRQFSNSRSEMNVSTLELGDSALYLCASSLTGGNQPQHFGDGTRLSIL.

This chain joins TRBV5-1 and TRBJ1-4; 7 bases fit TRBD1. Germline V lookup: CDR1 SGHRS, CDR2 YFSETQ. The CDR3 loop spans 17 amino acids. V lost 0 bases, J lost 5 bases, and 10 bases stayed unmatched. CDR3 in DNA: TGCGCCAGCAGCTTGGCCGGTGTGGGACAGCCGAATGAAAAACTGTTTTTT. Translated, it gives CASSLAGVGQPNEKLFF.

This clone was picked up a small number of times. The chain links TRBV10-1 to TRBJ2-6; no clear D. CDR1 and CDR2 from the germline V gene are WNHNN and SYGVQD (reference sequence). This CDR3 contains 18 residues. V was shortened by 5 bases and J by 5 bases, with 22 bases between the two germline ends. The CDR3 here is CASSRPSVAQSRANVLTF. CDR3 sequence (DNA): TGCGCCAGCAGTAGGCCGTCAGTCGCACAAAGTCGGGCCAACGTCCTGACTTTC.

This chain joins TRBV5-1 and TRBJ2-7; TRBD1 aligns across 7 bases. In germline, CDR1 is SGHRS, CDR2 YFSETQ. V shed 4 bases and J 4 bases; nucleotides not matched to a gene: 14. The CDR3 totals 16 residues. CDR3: CASSLLTGTASYEQYF. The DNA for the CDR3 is TGCGCCAGCAGCCTATTAACCGGGACAGCGTCTTACGAGCAGTACTTC. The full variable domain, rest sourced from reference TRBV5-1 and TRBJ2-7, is KAGVTQTPRYLIKTRGQQVTLSCSPISGHRSVSWYQQTPGQGLQFLFEYFSETQRNKGNFPGRFSGRQFSNSRSEMNVSTLELGDSALYLCASSLLTGTASYEQYFGPGTRLTVT.

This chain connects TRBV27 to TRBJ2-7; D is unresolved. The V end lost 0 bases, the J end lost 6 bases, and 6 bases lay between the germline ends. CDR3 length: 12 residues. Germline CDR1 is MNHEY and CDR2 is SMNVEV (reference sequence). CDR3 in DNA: TGTGCCAGCAGTTTATCGGAGTCCGAGCAGTACTTC. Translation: CASSLSESEQYF.

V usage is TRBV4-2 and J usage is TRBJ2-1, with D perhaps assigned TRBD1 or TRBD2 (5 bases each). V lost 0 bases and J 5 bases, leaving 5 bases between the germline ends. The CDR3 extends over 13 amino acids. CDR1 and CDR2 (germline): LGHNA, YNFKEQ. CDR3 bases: TGTGCCAGCAGCCAAGAGGGGGACAATGAGCAGTTCTTC. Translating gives CASSQEGDNEQFF.

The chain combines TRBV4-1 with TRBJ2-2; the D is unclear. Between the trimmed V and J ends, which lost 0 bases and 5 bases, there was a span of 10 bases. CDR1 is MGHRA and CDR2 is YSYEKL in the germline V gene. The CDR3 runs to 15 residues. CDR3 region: CASSQEQTFTGELFF. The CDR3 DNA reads TGCGCCAGCAGCCAAGAGCAAACCTTTACCGGGGAGCTGTTTTTT.

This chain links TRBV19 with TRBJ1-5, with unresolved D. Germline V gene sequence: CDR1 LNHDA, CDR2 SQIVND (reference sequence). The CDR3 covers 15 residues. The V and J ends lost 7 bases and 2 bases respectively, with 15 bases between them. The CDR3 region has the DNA TGTGCCAGTACCCTCGGACCGGCGGGCAATCAGCCCCAGCATTTT. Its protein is CASTLGPAGNQPQHF. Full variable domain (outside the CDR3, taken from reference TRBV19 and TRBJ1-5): DGGITQSPKYLFRKEGQNVTLSCEQNLNHDAMYWYRQDPGQGLRLIYYSQIVNDFQKGDIAEGYSVSREKKESFPLTVTSAQKNPTAFYLCASTLGPAGNQPQHFGDGTRLSIL.

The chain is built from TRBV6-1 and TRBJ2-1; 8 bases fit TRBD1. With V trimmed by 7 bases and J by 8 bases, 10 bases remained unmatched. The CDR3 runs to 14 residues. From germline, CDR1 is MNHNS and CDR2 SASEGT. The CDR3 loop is CASTRDRSGYEQFF. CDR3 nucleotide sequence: TGTGCCAGCACCAGGGACAGGTCAGGATATGAGCAGTTCTTC.

The CDR3 protein is CASSLVIGTEAFF. The CDR3 coding sequence is TGTGCCAGCAGCTTGGTGATAGGCACTGAAGCTTTCTTT. V is TRBV5-8 and J is TRBJ1-1; D remains unclear. The germline gives CDR1 SGHTS, CDR2 YDEGEE. Trimming left V 0 bases short and J 4 bases short, with 7 bases between. CDR3 length equals 13 residues.

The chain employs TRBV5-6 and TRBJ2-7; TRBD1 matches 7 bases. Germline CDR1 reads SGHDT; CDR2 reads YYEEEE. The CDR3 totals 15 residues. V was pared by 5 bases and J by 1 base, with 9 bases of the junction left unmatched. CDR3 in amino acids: CASREAGTVSYEQYF. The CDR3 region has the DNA TGTGCCAGCAGGGAAGCCGGGACAGTATCCTACGAGCAGTACTTC.

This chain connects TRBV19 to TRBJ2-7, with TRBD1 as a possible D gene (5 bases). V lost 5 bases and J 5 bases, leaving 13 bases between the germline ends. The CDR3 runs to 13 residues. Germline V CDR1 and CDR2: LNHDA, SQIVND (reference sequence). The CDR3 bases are TGTGCCAGTAGTGCTAGGGGTCGGGACGAGCAGTACTTC. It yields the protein CASSARGRDEQYF.

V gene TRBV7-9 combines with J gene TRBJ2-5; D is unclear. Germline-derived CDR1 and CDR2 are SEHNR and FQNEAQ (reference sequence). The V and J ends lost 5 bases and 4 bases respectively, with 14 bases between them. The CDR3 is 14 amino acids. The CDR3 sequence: CASSPQSVVETQYF. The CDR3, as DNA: TGTGCCAGCAGCCCCCAGTCAGTTGTAGAGACCCAGTACTTC.

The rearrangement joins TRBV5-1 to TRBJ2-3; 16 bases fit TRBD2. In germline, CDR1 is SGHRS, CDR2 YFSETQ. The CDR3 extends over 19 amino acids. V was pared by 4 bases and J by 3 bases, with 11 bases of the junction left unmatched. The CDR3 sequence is CASSRQGLAGGLSTDTQYF. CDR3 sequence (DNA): TGCGCCAGCAGCCGGCAGGGACTAGCGGGGGGGCTCTCGACAGATACGCAGTATTTT.

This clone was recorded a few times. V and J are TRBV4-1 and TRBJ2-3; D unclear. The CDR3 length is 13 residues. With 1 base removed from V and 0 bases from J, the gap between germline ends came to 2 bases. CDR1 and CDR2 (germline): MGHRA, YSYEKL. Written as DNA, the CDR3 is TGCGCCAGCAGCCAAGTTAGCACAGATACGCAGTATTTT. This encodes CASSQVSTDTQYF.

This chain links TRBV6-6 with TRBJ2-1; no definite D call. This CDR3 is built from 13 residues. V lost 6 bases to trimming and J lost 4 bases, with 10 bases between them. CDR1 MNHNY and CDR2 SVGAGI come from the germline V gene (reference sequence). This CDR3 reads CASSPLGYNEQFF. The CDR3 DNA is TGTGCCAGCAGCCCCTTAGGTTACAATGAGCAGTTCTTC.

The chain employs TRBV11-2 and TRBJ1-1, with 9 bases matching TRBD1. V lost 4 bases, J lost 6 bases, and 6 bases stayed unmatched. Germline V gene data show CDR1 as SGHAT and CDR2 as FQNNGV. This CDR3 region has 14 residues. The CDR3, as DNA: TGTGCCAGCAGCTCGACCGGGACAGGGCCTGAAGCTTTCTTT. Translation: CASSSTGTGPEAFF.

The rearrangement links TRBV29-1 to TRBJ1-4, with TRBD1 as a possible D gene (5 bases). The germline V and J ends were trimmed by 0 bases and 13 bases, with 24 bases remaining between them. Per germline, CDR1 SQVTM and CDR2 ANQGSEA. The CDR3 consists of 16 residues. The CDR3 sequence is CSVEDGGRGVEKRLFF. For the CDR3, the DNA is TGCAGCGTTGAAGATGGGGGACGAGGAGTTGAAAAGAGACTGTTTTTT.

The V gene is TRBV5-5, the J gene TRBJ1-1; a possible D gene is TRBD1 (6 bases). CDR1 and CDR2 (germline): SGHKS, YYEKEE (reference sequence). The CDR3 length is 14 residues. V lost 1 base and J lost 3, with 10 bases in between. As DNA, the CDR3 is TGTGCCAGCAGCTTGAGTTCAGGGGACACTGAAGCTTTCTTT. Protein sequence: CASSLSSGDTEAFF.

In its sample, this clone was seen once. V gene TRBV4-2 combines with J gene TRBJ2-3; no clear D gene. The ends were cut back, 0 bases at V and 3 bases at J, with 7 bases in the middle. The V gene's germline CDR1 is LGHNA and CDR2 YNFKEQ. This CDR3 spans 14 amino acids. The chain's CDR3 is CASSQDRRTDTQYF. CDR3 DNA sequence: TGTGCCAGCAGCCAAGATCGGAGAACAGATACGCAGTATTTT.

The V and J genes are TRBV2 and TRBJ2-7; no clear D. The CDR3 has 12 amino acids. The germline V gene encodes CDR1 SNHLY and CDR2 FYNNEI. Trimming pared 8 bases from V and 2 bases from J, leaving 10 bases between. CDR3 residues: CASASIPYEQYF. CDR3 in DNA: TGTGCCAGCGCGTCCATCCCCTACGAGCAGTACTTC.

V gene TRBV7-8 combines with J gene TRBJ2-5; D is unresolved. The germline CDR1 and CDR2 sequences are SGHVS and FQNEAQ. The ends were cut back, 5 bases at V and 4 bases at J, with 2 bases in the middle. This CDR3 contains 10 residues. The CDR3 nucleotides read TGTGCCAGCAGCAGAGAGACCCAGTACTTC. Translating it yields CASSRETQYF.

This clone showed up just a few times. The CDR3 loop reads CAWSVALNTEAFF. The CDR3 region has the DNA TGTGCCTGGAGTGTTGCCCTGAACACTGAAGCTTTCTTT. V usage is TRBV30 and J usage is TRBJ1-1; D ambiguous. V lost 0 bases to trimming and J lost 0 bases, with 5 bases between them. CDR1 GTSNPN and CDR2 SVGIG come from the germline V gene (reference sequence). The CDR3 is made up of 13 amino acids.

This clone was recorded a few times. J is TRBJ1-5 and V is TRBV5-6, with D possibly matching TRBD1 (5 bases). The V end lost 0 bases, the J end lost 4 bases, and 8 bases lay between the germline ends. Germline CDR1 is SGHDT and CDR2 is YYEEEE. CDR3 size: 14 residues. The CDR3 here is CASSLGAGNQPQHF. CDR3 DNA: TGTGCCAGCAGCTTGGGGGCAGGGAATCAGCCCCAGCATTTT.